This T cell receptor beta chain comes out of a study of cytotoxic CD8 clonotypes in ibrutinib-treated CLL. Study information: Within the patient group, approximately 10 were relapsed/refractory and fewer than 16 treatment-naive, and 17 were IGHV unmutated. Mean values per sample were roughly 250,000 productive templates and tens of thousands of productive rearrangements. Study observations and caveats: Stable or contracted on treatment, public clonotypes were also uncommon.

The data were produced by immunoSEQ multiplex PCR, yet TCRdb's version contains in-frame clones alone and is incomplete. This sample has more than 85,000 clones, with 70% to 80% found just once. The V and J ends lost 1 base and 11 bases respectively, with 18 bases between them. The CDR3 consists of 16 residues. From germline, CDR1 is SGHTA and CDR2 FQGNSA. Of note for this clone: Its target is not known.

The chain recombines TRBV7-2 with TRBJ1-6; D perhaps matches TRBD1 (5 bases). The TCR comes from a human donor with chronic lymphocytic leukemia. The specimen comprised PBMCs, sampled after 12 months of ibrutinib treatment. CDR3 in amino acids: CASSLGLGRPGAPLHF. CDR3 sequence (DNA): TGTGCCAGCAGCTTAGGTCTGGGACGTCCTGGGGCACCCCTCCACTTT.